This section outlines one TCR beta chain sequence together with its context. Some clones are missing from TCRdb's copy, which holds only in-frame ones; the method was immunoSEQ multiplex PCR. The sample lists some 200,000 clones; roughly 93% were seen once. This sample was included in a study of T cell responses to AZD1222 COVID-19 vaccine. Per germline, CDR1 SGHDN and CDR2 FVKESK. This CDR3 region has 15 residues. The trim removed 4 bases at V and 6 bases at J, leaving 11 bases unmatched. The specimen comprised peripheral blood, sampled on day 0 of AZD1222 vaccination. This TCR derives from an adult in good health. J is TRBJ2-7 and V is TRBV14; 8 bases are shared with TRBD2. This CDR3 is CASSLSLAGSGEQYF. The CDR3 DNA reads TGTGCCAGCAGCCTCAGCCTAGCGGGTTCGGGCGAGCAGTACTTC.